A selection of T cell receptor beta chains follows, all from one sample in a study of T cells in Graves' hyperthyroidism and ophthalmopathy. TCRdb ran MiXCR on the multiplex PCR reads and lists one entry per CDR3 protein. The sample shows hundreds of thousands of distinct CDR3 sequences, about a sixth of them seen only once. Sequenced sample: blood. These TCRs come from a middle-aged man with Graves' hyperthyroidism. Each CDR3 is given with its conserved first and last residue. A D gene is named only where the DNA matches it firmly. Not all rows give a size; the values are once, few, many and, for expanded clones, a class.

v_gene	j_gene	d_gene	abundance	CDR3aa	CDR3nt
TRBV20-1	TRBJ1-5	TRBD1	many	CSAISGQGNGQPQHF	TGCAGTGCTATTTCGGGACAGGGGAACGGTCAGCCCCAGCATTTT
TRBV27	TRBJ1-2	TRBD1	many	CASSSRGRLGYTF	TGTGCCAGCAGTTCCAGGGGGCGGTTGGGCTACACCTTC
TRBV2	TRBJ1-6	NA	many	CASGNDTPLHF	TGTGCCAGCGGGAACGACACACCCCTCCACTTT
TRBV20-1	TRBJ1-5	NA	many	CSARLPGQPQHF	TGCAGTGCTAGGCTTCCCGGTCAGCCCCAGCATTTT
TRBV5-5	TRBJ2-7	NA	NA	CASSPGTSSSYEQYF	TGTGCCAGCAGCCCCGGGACATCCAGCTCCTACGAGCAGTACTTC
TRBV5-1	TRBJ1-4	NA	few	CASSLQAGHYNEKLFF	TGCGCCAGCAGCTTGCAGGCTGGACATTATAATGAAAAACTGTTTTTT
TRBV15	TRBJ2-7	NA	once	CATSSRSQPIEQYF	TGTGCCACCAGCAGCCGGTCTCAGCCCATCGAGCAGTACTTC
TRBV4-2	TRBJ2-2	TRBD2	NA	CASSQDQTSGGARELFF	TGTGCCAGCAGCCAAGATCAGACTAGCGGGGGGGCCCGGGAGCTGTTTTTT
TRBV5-5	TRBJ1-5	NA	many	CASSFGTVGSQPQHF	TGTGCCAGCAGCTTCGGGACGGTTGGATCTCAGCCCCAGCATTTT
TRBV7-2	TRBJ2-3	NA	many	CASSFGTFSDTQYF	TGTGCCAGCAGCTTCGGGACTTTCTCAGATACGCAGTATTTT
TRBV5-1	TRBJ2-3	TRBD2	NA	CASSLLAAGGTTDTQYF	TGCGCCAGCAGCTTGCTCGCAGCGGGGGGGACCACAGATACGCAGTATTTT
TRBV7-3	TRBJ2-3	NA	many	CASSRKGETDTQYF	TGTGCCAGCAGCCGTAAGGGCGAAACAGATACGCAGTATTTT
TRBV7-3	TRBJ2-3	TRBD1	many	CASSVQGALTDTQYF	TGTGCCAGCAGCGTACAGGGGGCGCTCACAGATACGCAGTATTTT
TRBV28	TRBJ1-6	TRBD1	many	CASSLHPGQSSYNSPLHF	TGTGCCAGCAGCTTACACCCGGGACAGAGCTCCTATAATTCACCCCTCCACTTT
TRBV5-5	TRBJ1-5	NA	few	CASSLLPVLYQPQHF	TGTGCCAGCAGCTTATTGCCCGTTCTCTATCAGCCCCAGCATTTT
TRBV20-1	TRBJ1-2	TRBD1	many	CSASTLNSTGSYSYGYTF	TGCAGTGCTAGCACCCTAAACTCGACAGGGAGTTACTCCTATGGCTACACCTTC
TRBV12-3/TRBV12-4	TRBJ1-1	TRBD1	many	CASSLGQAMNTEAFF	TGTGCCAGCAGTTTGGGACAGGCTATGAACACTGAAGCTTTCTTT
TRBV12-3/TRBV12-4	TRBJ2-7	NA	many	CASSSPLQGYEQYF	TGTGCCAGCAGCTCCCCCCTTCAGGGTTACGAGCAGTACTTC
TRBV20-1	TRBJ1-6	TRBD1	many	CSALTGTGYSPLHF	TGCAGTGCTTTAACCGGGACAGGGTATTCACCCCTCCACTTT
TRBV20-1	TRBJ1-2	NA	many	CSAPPSFKIGGYTF	TGCAGTGCTCCGCCTAGCTTCAAAATCGGGGGCTACACCTTC
TRBV2	TRBJ2-7	NA	many	CASGLRGEESTYEQYF	TGTGCCAGCGGGCTCCGGGGAGAGGAGTCTACCTACGAGCAGTACTTC
TRBV18	TRBJ2-5	NA	few	CASSPQGVQETQYF	TGTGCCAGCTCACCACAGGGGGTTCAAGAGACCCAGTACTTC
TRBV10-3	TRBJ2-7	TRBD1	many	CAIKGTGTHEQYF	TGTGCCATCAAAGGGACAGGGACCCACGAGCAGTACTTC
TRBV28	TRBJ2-1	TRBD2	many	CASSPTSGGANEQFF	TGTGCCAGCAGCCCCACTAGCGGGGGGGCGAATGAGCAGTTCTTC
TRBV7-3	TRBJ2-2	TRBD2	many	CASSSSGGAGGELFF	TGTGCCAGCAGCTCTAGCGGGGGGGCCGGCGGGGAGCTGTTTTTT